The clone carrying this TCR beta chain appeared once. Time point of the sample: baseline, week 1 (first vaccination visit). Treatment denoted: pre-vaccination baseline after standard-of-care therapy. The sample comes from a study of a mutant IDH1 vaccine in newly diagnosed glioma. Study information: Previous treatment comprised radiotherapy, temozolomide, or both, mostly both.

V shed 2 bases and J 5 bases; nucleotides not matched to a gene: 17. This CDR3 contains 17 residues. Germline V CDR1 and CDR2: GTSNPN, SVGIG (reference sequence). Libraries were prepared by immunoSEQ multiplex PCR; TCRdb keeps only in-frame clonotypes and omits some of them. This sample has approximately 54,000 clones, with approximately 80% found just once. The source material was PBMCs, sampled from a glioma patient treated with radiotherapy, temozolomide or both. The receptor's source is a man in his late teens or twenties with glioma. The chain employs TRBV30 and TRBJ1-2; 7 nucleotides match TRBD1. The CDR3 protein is CAWSYRDSGITGYGYTF. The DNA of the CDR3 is TGTGCCTGGAGTTACCGGGACAGCGGCATAACGGGGTATGGCTACACCTTC.